The subject of this entry is one TCR beta chain. The junction does not match germline at one end; this may be a read error. The length of the CDR3 is 15 residues. The germline CDR1 and CDR2 sequences are SSHAT and FNYEAQ (reference sequence). The source of the sample is a study of control samples from healthy donors and cancer patients. Measured with immunoSEQ multiplex PCR; TCRdb has only the in-frame clones, and not every one. This table has approximately 120,000 clones, roughly nine tenths appearing once. The sequencing input was blood. This TCR was sampled from a human donor in good health. The donor label of this sample is uncertain. J is TRBJ2-3 and V is TRBV7-7; a possible D gene is TRBD2 (6 bases). The CDR3 spells CASSLGRGGTDTQYF. In DNA form, the CDR3 reads TGTGCTAGCAGCTTAGGGCGGGGTGGCACAGATACGCAGTATTTT.